This is a list of T cell receptor beta chains from one sample in a study of blood T cell repertoires in COVID-19. The data were produced by immunoSEQ multiplex PCR, yet TCRdb's version contains in-frame clones alone and is incomplete. The data show 250,000 or so clones, just under 90% seen once. Source material: PBMCs or T cells enriched from blood (not recorded which). The receptors were sampled from a man in his forties or fifties who had been exposed to COVID-19. CDR3s include the opening cysteine and the closing phenylalanine or tryptophan. The D gene is left open where the match is weak. Rows may omit the clone size; those that give it use once, few, many or a size class.

15	TRBV6-5	-	-	TRBJ2-7	CASSYSPSGSYEQYF	TGTGCCAGCAGTTACTCGCCCTCAGGAAGCTACGAGCAGTACTTC
13	TRBV7-2	-	-	TRBJ1-2	CASSLADRDGYTF	TGTGCCAGCAGCTTGGCCGACAGAGATGGCTACACCTTC
12	TRBV11-3	-	-	TRBJ2-2	CASSLRDRELFF	TGTGCCAGCAGCTTACGGGACAGGGAGCTGTTTTTT
20	TRBV7-2	TRBD2	-	TRBJ2-3	CASSLAGRSSGRTNTDTQYF	TGTGCCAGCAGCTTAGCGGGGAGGTCTAGCGGGAGGACAAACACAGATACGCAGTATTTT
15	TRBV5-1	-	-	TRBJ2-2	CASSVRFTPRRELFF	TGCGCCAGCAGCGTCCGATTTACTCCAAGAAGGGAGCTGTTTTTT
15	TRBV6-5	-	once	TRBJ1-4	CASSSGDGINEKLFF	TGTGCCAGCAGTTCGGGGGACGGAATTAATGAAAAACTGTTTTTT
18	TRBV5-1	-	-	TRBJ1-6	CASSSHSGPSSYNSPLHF	TGCGCCAGCAGCTCGCATAGCGGACCCAGCTCCTATAATTCACCCCTCCACTTT
12	TRBV27	-	-	TRBJ1-5	CASRAGNQPQHF	TGTGCCAGCAGGGCCGGGAATCAGCCCCAGCATTTT
12	TRBV2	TRBD1	once	TRBJ1-5	CAIQGTGGPQHF	TGTGCCATCCAAGGGACAGGAGGGCCCCAGCATTTT
17	TRBV18	-	-	TRBJ1-6	CASSPQGSSSYNSPLHF	TGTGCCAGCTCACCACAGGGGTCGAGCTCCTATAATTCACCCCTCCACTTT
16	TRBV10-3	-	-	TRBJ1-2	CAISAHGEIPNYGYTF	TGTGCCATCAGTGCTCATGGGGAGATACCAAACTATGGCTACACCTTC
15	TRBV15	-	once	TRBJ1-5	CATSPGTPFNQPQHF	TGTGCCACCAGTCCCGGGACTCCGTTCAATCAGCCCCAGCATTTT
18	TRBV28	TRBD2	-	TRBJ2-1	CASSSRTSGRAGYNEQFF	TGTGCCAGCAGTTCCCGGACTAGCGGGAGGGCCGGGTACAATGAGCAGTTCTTC
15	TRBV3-1/TRBV3-2	TRBD1	-	TRBJ1-1	CASSHLRDRGSEAFF	TGTGCCAGCAGCCACCTCCGGGACAGGGGGTCTGAAGCTTTCTTT
16	TRBV3-1/TRBV3-2	TRBD1	-	TRBJ1-1	CASSSWTGQWNTEAFF	TGTGCCAGCAGCTCGTGGACAGGCCAATGGAACACTGAAGCTTTCTTT
15	TRBV12-5	TRBD2	-	TRBJ2-1	CASGYGLAGGNEQFF	TGTGCTAGTGGTTACGGACTAGCGGGAGGGAATGAGCAGTTCTTC
15	TRBV7-3	-	-	TRBJ2-5	CASSYQGGGGETQYF	TGTGCCAGCAGCTACCAGGGAGGCGGAGGGGAGACCCAGTACTTC
14	TRBV7-2	-	-	TRBJ2-3	CASSLARSTDTQYF	TGTGCCAGCAGCTTAGCCCGGAGCACAGATACGCAGTATTTT
17	TRBV11-3	-	-	TRBJ1-1	CASSLDGMGEGYTEAFF	TGTGCCAGCAGCTTAGACGGCATGGGGGAGGGTTACACTGAAGCTTTCTTT
13	TRBV5-6	-	-	TRBJ1-2	CASSISRAGGYTF	TGTGCCAGCAGCATTAGCCGGGCGGGTGGCTACACCTTC
14	TRBV18	TRBD1	-	TRBJ2-5	CASSSADRGETQYF	TGTGCCAGCTCATCAGCGGACAGGGGGGAGACCCAGTACTTC
15	TRBV28	-	once	TRBJ2-1	CASSLPHGVGNEQFF	TGTGCCAGCAGCCTCCCCCACGGGGTCGGGAATGAGCAGTTCTTC
14	TRBV5-1	-	-	TRBJ2-2	CASSLDTAGGELFF	TGCGCCAGCAGCTTGGACACGGCAGGAGGGGAGCTGTTTTTT
18	TRBV4-2	TRBD2	-	TRBJ2-3	CASSAGEDTYAGTDTQYF	TGTGCCAGCAGCGCGGGGGAAGACACCTACGCTGGCACAGATACGCAGTATTTT
15	TRBV18	-	once	TRBJ1-4	CASSPTAILPEKLFF	TGTGCCAGCTCACCGACTGCGATCCTGCCTGAAAAACTGTTTTTT
15	TRBV28	TRBD1	once	TRBJ2-5	CASRDRQGERETQYF	TGTGCCAGCAGGGATCGACAGGGGGAAAGGGAGACCCAGTACTTC
14	TRBV2	-	-	TRBJ2-1	CASSSVPSYNEQFF	TGTGCCAGCAGTTCCGTTCCTTCCTACAATGAGCAGTTCTTC
16	TRBV4-2	-	-	TRBJ1-6	CASSPPKGNYNSPLHF	TGTGCCAGCAGCCCCCCAAAGGGGAACTATAATTCACCCCTCCACTTT
15	TRBV19	-	few	TRBJ2-7	CASSMSVAVSYEQYF	TGTGCCAGTAGTATGAGTGTGGCGGTCTCCTACGAGCAGTACTTC
13	TRBV7-9	-	-	TRBJ2-7	CASSLVNSYEQYF	TGTGCCAGCAGCTTAGTCAACTCCTACGAGCAGTACTTC
16	TRBV18	TRBD1	-	TRBJ2-3	CASSPRGTGPTDTQYF	TGTGCCAGCTCACCTCGGGGGACAGGACCCACAGATACGCAGTATTTT
12	TRBV2	-	-	TRBJ1-2	CASSRFPYGYTF	TGTGCCAGCAGCAGGTTTCCCTATGGCTACACCTTC
15	TRBV5-1	-	-	TRBJ2-5	CASSSGVASGETQYF	TGCGCCAGCAGCTCAGGTGTCGCAAGCGGAGAGACCCAGTACTTC
16	TRBV9	TRBD1	-	TRBJ2-3	CASSGQRTGMADTQYF	TGTGCCAGCAGCGGCCAAAGGACAGGGATGGCAGATACGCAGTATTTT
17	TRBV5-5	-	once	TRBJ1-4	CASSGYGSPGANEKLFF	TGTGCCAGCAGCGGATACGGGTCCCCCGGGGCTAATGAAAAACTGTTTTTT
15	TRBV7-8	-	-	TRBJ1-2	CASSIQTGNSGGYTF	TGTGCCAGCAGCATCCAGACAGGAAACTCTGGCGGCTACACCTTC
15	TRBV27	-	-	TRBJ2-5	CASSPQGPTWETQYF	TGTGCCAGCAGTCCCCAGGGGCCAACTTGGGAGACCCAGTACTTC